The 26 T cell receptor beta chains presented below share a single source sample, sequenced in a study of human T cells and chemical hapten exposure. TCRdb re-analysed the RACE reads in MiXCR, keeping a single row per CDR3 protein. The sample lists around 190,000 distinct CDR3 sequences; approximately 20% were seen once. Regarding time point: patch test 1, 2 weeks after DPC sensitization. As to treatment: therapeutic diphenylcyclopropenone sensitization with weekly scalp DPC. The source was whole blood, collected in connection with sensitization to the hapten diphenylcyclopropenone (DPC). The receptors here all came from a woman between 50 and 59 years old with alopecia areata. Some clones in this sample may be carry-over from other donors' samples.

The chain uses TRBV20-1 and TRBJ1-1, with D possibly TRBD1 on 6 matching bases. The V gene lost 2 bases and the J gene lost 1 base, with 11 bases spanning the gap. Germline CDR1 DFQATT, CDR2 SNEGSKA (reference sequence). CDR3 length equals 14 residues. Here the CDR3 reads CSARRGQQNTEAFF. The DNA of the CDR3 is TGCAGTGCTAGACGGGGGCAGCAGAACACTGAAGCTTTCTTT.

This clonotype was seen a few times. The CDR3 here is CASSPFMGGPYNEQFF. The CDR3 DNA follows: TGCGCCAGCAGCCCCTTTATGGGGGGACCCTACAATGAGCAGTTCTTC. V gene TRBV4-1 combines with J gene TRBJ2-1; the D gene is possibly TRBD2 (6 bases). This CDR3 is 16 amino acids long. V shed 4 bases and J shed 2 bases, with 15 bases lying between them. Germline V gives CDR1 MGHRA, CDR2 YSYEKL.

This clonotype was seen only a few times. CDR3: CAISRDGSSEAFF. The CDR3 nucleotides read TGTGCCATCAGCCGGGACGGCTCCTCTGAAGCTTTCTTT. The genes are TRBV10-3 and TRBJ1-1, with D possibly matching TRBD1 (5 bases). Trimming shortened V by 6 bases and J by 6 bases, and 14 bases separated the two germline ends. Germline CDR1 reads ENHRY; CDR2 reads SYGVKD. This CDR3 has 13 residues.

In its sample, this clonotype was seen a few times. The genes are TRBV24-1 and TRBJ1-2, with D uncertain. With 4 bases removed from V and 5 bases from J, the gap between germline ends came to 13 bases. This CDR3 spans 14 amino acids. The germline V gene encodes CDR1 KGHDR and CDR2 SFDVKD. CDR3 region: CATSESGSVYGYTF. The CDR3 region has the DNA TGTGCCACCAGTGAATCGGGTTCTGTTTATGGCTACACCTTC.

The CDR3 nucleotides are TGTGCCAGCAGTTGGGACAGCCCGGCAGCAGGGGCCTACAATGAGCAGTTCTTC. It specifies CASSWDSPAAGAYNEQFF. This chain connects TRBV2 to TRBJ2-1, with TRBD1 identical over 7 bases. The junction had 15 bases not matched to a gene; V was cut back by 5 bases and J by 2 bases. Germline lookup yields CDR1 SNHLY and CDR2 FYNNEI. The CDR3 spans 18 residues.

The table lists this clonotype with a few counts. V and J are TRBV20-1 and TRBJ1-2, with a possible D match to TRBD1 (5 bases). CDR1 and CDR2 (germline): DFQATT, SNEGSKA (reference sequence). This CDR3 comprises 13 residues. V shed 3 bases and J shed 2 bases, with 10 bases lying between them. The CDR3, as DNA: TGCAGTGCTAGTAAACAGGCGAACTATGGCTACACCTTC. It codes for CSASKQANYGYTF.

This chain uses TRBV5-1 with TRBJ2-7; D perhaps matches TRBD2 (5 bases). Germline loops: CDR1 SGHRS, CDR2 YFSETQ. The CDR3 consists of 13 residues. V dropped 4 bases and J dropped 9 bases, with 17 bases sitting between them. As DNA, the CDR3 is TGCGCCAGCAGCGGAGGACTCGACTCGGGGCAGTACTTC. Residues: CASSGGLDSGQYF.

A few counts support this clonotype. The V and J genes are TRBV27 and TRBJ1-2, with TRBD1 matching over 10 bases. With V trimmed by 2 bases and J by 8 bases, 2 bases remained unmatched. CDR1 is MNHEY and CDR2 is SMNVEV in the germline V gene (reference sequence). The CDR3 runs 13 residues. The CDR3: CASSLGTGAGYTF. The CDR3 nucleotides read TGTGCCAGCAGTTTAGGGACAGGGGCCGGCTACACCTTC.

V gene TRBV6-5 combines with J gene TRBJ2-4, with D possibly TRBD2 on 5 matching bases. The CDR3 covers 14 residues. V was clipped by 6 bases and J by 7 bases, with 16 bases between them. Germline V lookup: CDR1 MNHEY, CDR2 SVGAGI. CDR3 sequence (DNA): TGTGCCAGCAGACCTGAACTAGTTACGAACATTCAGTACTTC. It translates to CASRPELVTNIQYF.

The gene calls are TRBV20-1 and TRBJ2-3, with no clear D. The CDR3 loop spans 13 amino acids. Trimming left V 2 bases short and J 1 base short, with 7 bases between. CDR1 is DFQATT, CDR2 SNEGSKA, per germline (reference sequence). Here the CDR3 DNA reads TGCAGTGCTAGAATCCGGGGCACAGATACGCAGTATTTT. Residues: CSARIRGTDTQYF.

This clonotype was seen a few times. CDR3 DNA sequence: TGTGCCAGCAGCCGCCCGGGGAGCAATCAGCCCCAGCATTTT. Translation gives CASSRPGSNQPQHF. The chain joins TRBV5-6 to TRBJ1-5, with unresolved D. The CDR3 runs 14 residues. Germline loops: CDR1 SGHDT, CDR2 YYEEEE. V was pared by 4 bases and J by 1 base, with 9 bases between.

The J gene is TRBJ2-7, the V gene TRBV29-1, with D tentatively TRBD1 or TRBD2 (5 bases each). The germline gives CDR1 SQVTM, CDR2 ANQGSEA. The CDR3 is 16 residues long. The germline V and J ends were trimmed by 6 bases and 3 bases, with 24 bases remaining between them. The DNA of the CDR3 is TGCAGCGTCGGAAATCCCCTCGGGACGGGGTGCTACGAGCAGTACTTC. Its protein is CSVGNPLGTGCYEQYF.

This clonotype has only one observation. CDR3 DNA sequence: TGTGCCACCAGCAGAGGTACGGGGGGCGGATATCAGCCCCAGCATTTT. Its protein is CATSRGTGGGYQPQHF. J is TRBJ1-5 and V is TRBV15; tentative D call: TRBD1 (6 bases). Germline-derived CDR1 and CDR2 are LNHNV and YYDKDF (reference sequence). The V gene lost 1 base and the J gene lost 5 bases, with 15 bases spanning the gap. This CDR3 region has 16 residues.

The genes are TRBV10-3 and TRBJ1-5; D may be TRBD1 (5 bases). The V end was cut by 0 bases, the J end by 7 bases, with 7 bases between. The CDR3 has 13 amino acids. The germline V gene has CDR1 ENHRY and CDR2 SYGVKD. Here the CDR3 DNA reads TGTGCCATCAGTGAGTCCAAGGGGCAGCCCCAGCATTTT. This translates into CAISESKGQPQHF.

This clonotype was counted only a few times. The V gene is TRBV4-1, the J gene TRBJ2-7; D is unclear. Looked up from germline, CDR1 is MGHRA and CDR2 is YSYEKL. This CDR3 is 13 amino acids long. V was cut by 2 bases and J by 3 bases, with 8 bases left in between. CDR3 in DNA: TGCGCCAGCAGCCAAAGTCCTAGCTACGAGCAGTACTTC. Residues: CASSQSPSYEQYF.

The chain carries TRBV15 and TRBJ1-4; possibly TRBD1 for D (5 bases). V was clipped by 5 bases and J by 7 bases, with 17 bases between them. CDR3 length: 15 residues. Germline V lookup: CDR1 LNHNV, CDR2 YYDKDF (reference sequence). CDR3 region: CATSGYAGSGEKLFF. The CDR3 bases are TGTGCCACCAGCGGCTATGCAGGGTCGGGTGAAAAACTGTTTTTT.

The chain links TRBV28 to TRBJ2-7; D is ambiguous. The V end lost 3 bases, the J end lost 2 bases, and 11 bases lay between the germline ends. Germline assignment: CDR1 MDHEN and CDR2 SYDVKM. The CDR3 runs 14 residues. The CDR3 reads CASSLVVPPYEQYF. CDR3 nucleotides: TGTGCCAGCAGTTTGGTTGTTCCCCCCTACGAGCAGTACTTC.

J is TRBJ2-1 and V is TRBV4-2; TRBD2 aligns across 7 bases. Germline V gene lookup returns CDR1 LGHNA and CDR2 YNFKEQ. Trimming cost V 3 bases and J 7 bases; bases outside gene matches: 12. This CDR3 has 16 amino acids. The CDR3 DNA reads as TGTGCCAGCAGCCAGGGAGCGGGATGGAGTGTGAATGAGCAGTTCTTC. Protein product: CASSQGAGWSVNEQFF.

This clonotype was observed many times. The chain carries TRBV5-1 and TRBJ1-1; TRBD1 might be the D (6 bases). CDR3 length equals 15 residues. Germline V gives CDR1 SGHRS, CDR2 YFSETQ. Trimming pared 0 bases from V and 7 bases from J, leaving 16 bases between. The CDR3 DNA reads TGCGCCAGCAGCTTGGTAGTTGCAGGGGTGAGTGAAGCTTTCTTT. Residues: CASSLVVAGVSEAFF.

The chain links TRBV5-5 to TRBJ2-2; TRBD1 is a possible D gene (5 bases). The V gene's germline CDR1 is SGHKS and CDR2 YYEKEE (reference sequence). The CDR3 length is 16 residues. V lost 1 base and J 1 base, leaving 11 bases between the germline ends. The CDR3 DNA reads TGTGCCAGCAGCTTGTACCCAGGGCTGAACACCGGGGAGCTGTTTTTT. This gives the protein CASSLYPGLNTGELFF.

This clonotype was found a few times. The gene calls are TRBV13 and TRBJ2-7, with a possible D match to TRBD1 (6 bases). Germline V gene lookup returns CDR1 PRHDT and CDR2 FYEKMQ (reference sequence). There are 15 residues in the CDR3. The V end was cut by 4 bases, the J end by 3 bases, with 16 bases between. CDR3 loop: CASSSRGEPHYEQYF. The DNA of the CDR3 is TGTGCCAGCAGCTCCAGGGGAGAGCCGCACTACGAGCAGTACTTC. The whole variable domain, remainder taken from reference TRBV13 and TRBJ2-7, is AAGVIQSPRHLIKEKRETATLKCYPIPRHDTVYWYQQGPGQDPQFLISFYEKMQSDKGSIPDRFSAQQFSDYHSELNMSSLELGDSALYFCASSSRGEPHYEQYFGPGTRLTVT.

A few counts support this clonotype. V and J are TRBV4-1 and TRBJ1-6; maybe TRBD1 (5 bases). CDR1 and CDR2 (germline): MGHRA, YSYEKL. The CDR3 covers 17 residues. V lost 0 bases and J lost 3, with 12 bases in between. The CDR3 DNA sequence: TGCGCCAGCAGCCAAGACGCAGGGCAAAACTATAATTCACCCCTCCACTTT. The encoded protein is CASSQDAGQNYNSPLHF.

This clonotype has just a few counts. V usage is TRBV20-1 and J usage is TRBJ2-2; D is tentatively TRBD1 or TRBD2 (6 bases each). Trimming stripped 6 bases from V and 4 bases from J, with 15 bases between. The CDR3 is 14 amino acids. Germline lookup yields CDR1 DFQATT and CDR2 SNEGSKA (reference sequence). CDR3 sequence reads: CSALRRGSTGELFF. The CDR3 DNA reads TGCAGTGCCCTTCGGAGGGGGAGCACCGGGGAGCTGTTTTTT.

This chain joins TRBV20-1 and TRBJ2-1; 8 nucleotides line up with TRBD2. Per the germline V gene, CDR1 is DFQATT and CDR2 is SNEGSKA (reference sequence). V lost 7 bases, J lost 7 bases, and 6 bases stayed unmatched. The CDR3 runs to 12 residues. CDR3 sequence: CSVRREANEQFF. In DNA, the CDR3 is TGCAGTGTGAGGCGGGAGGCGAATGAGCAGTTCTTC.

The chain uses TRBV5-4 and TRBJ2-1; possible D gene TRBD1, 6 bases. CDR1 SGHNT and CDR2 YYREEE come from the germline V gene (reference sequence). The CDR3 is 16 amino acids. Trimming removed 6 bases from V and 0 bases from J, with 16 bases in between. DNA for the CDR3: TGTGCCAGCACCCCAGGGGACCTCGGCTCCTACAATGAGCAGTTCTTC. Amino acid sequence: CASTPGDLGSYNEQFF.

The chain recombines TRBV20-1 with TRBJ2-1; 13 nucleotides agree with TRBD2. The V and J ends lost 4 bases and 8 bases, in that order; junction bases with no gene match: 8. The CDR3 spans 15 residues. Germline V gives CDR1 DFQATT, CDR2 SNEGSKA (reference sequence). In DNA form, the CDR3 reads TGCAGTGCTAAAAAAGGACTAGCGGGAGTGGATGAGCAGTTCTTC. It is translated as CSAKKGLAGVDEQFF.